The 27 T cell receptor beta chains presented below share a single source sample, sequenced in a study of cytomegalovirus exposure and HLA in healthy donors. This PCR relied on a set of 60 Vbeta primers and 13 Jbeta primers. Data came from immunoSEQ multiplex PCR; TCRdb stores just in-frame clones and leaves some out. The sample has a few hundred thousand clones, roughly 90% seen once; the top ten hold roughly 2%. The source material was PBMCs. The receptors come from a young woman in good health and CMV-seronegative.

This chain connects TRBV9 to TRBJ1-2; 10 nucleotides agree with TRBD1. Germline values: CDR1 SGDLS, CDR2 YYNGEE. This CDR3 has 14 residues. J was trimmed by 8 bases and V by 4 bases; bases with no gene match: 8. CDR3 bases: TGTGCCAGCAGCCCAGACAGGGGGCCGTGGGGCTACACCTTC. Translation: CASSPDRGPWGYTF.

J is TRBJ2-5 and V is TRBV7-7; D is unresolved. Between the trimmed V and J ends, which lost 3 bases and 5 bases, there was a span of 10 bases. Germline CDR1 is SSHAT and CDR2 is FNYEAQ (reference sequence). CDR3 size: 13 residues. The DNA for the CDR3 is TGTGCCAGCAGCTTGAGGTTTGGGGAGACCCAGTACTTC. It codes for CASSLRFGETQYF. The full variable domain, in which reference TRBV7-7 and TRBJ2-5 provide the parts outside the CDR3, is GAGVSQSPRYKVTKRGQDVTLRCDPISSHATLYWYQQALGQGPEFLTYFNYEAQPDKSGLPSDRFSAERPEGSISTLTIQRTEQRDSAMYRCASSLRFGETQYFGPGTRLLVL.

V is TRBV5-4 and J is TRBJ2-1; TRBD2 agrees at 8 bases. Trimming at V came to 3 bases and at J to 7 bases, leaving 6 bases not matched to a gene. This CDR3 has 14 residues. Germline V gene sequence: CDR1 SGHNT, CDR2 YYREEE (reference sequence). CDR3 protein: CASSYGPGGNEQFF. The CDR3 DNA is TGTGCCAGCAGCTATGGACCGGGGGGGAATGAGCAGTTCTTC.

The CDR3 DNA reads as TGTGCCAGCAGCCCCCCCGGGGTAGCGAGGTTAAATGAGCAGTTCTTC. Amino acids: CASSPPGVARLNEQFF. The chain couples TRBV14 to TRBJ2-1, with D perhaps matching TRBD2 (5 bases). Trimming took off 4 bases at V and 7 bases at J, with 20 bases between the two ends. The CDR3 contains 16 residues. CDR1 is SGHDN and CDR2 is FVKESK in the germline V gene.

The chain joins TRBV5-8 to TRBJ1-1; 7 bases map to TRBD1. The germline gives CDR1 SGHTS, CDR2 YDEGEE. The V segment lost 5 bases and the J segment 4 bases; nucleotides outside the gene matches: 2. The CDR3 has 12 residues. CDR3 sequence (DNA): TGTGCCAGCAGATCAGGGGGCACTGAAGCTTTCTTT. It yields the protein CASRSGGTEAFF.

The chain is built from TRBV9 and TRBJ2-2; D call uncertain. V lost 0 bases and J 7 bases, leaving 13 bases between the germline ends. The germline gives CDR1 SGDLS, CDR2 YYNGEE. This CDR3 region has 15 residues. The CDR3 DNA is TGTGCCAGCAGCGTAGCAGCTAGGCTCAACGGGGAGCTGTTTTTT. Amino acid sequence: CASSVAARLNGELFF.

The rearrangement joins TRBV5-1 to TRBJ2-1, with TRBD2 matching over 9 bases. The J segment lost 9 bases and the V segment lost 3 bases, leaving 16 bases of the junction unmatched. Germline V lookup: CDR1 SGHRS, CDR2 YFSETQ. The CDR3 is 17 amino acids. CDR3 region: CASSSAQSRGGPGEQFF. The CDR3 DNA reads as TGCGCCAGCAGCTCCGCTCAGTCGCGGGGGGGCCCCGGTGAGCAGTTCTTC.

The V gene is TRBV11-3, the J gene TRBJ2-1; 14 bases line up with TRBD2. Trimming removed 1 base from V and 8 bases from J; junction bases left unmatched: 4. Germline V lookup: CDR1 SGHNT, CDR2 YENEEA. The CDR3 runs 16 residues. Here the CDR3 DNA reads TGTGCCAGCAGCTTAGCGACTAGCGGGGGGGCAGATGAGCAGTTCTTC. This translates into CASSLATSGGADEQFF.

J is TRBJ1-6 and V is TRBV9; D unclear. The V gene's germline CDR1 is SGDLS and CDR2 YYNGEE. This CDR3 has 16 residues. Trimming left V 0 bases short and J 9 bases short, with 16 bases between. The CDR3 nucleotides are TGTGCCAGCAGCGTAGATGGCAGGATCTTAGGTTCACCCCTCCACTTT. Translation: CASSVDGRILGSPLHF.

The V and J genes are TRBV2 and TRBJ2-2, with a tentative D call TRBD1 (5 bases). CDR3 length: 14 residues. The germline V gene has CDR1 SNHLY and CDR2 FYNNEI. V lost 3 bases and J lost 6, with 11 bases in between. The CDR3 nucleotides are TGTGCCAGCAGTGATAGGGGTCGTGCCGGGGAGCTGTTTTTT. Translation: CASSDRGRAGELFF.

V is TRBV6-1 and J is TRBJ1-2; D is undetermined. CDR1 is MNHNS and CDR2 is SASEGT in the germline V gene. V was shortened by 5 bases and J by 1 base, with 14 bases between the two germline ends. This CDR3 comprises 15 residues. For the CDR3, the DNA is TGTGCCAGCAGTCCATCGGGAGGCATTAACTATGGCTACACCTTC. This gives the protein CASSPSGGINYGYTF.

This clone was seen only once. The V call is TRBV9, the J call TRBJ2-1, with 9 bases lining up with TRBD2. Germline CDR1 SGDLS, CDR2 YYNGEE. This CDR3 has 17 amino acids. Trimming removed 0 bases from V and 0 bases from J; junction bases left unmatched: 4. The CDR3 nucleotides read TGTGCCAGCAGCGTAGTGGGTAGCGGGAGCTCCTACAATGAGCAGTTCTTC. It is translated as CASSVVGSGSSYNEQFF.

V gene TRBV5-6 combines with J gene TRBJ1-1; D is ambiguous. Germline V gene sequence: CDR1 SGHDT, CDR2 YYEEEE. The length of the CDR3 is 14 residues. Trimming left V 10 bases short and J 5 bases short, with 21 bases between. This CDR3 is CAGGSGTVGTEAFF. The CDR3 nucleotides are TGTGCCGGAGGGAGTGGTACGGTCGGGACTGAAGCTTTCTTT.

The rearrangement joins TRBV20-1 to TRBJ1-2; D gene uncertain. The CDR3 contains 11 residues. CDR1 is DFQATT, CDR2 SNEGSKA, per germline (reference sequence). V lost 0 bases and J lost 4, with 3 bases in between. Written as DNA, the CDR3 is TGCAGTGCTAGAGAGAGCTATGGCTACACCTTC. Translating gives CSARESYGYTF.

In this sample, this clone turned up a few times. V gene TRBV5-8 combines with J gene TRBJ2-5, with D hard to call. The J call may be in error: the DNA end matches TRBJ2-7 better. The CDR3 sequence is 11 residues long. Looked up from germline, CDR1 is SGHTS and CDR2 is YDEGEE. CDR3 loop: CASSPAYEQYF. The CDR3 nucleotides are TGTGCCAGCAGCCCCGCCTACGAGCAGTACTTC.

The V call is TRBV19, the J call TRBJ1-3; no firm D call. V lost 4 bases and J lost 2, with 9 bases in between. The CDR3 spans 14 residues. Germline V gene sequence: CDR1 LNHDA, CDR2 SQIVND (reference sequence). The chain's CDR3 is CASSTSSPGNTIYF. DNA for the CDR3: TGTGCCAGTAGTACTAGTAGTCCTGGAAACACCATATATTTT.

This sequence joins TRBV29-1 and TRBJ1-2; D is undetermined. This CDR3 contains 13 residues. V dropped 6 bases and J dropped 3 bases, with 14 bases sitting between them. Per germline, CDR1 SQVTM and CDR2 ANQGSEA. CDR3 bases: TGCAGCGTGGAAAGCCCTACAGACTATGGCTACACCTTC. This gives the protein CSVESPTDYGYTF.

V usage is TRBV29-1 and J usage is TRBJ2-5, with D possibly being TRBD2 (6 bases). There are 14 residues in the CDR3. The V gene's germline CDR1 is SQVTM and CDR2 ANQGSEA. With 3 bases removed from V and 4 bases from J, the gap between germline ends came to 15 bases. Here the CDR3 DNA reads TGCAGCGTTGATGGGGCTAGCGAGCGAGAGACCCAGTACTTC. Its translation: CSVDGASERETQYF. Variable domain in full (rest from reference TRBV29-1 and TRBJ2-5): SAVISQKPSRDICQRGTSLTIQCQVDSQVTMMFWYRQQPGQSLTLIATANQGSEATYESGFVIDKFPISRPNLTFSTLTVSNMSPEDSSIYLCSVDGASERETQYFGPGTRLLVL.

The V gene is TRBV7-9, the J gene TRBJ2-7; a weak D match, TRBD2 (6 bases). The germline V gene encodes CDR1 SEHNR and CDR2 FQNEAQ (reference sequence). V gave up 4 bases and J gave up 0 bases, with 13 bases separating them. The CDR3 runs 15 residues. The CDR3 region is CASSSILGGSYEQYF. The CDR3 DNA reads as TGTGCCAGCAGCTCCATCCTGGGGGGCTCCTACGAGCAGTACTTC.

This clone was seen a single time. The CDR3 bases are TGTGCCAGCAGCGTCCTACTAGCGGGGGGGCTCAATGAGCAGTTCTTC. Protein: CASSVLLAGGLNEQFF. The chain uses TRBV9 and TRBJ2-1; 13 positions agree with TRBD2. The J segment lost 6 bases and the V segment lost 2 bases, leaving 5 bases of the junction unmatched. This CDR3 is 16 amino acids long. From germline, CDR1 is SGDLS and CDR2 YYNGEE. Based on the CDR3 plus reference TRBV9 and TRBJ2-1, the full variable domain is DSGVTQTPKHLITATGQRVTLRCSPRSGDLSVYWYQQSLDQGLQFLIQYYNGEERAKGNILERFSAQQFPDLHSELNLSSLELGDSALYFCASSVLLAGGLNEQFFGPGTRLTVL.

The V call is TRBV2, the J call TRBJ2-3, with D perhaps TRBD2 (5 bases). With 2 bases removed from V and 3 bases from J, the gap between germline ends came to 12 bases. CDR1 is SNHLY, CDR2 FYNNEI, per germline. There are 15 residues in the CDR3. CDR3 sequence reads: CASSETSSRTDTQYF. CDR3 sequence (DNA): TGTGCCAGCAGTGAAACGTCTAGCCGGACAGATACGCAGTATTTT. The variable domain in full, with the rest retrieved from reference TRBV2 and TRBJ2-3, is EPEVTQTPSHQVTQMGQEVILRCVPISNHLYFYWYRQILGQKVEFLVSFYNNEISEKSEIFDDQFSVERPDGSNFTLKIRSTKLEDSAMYFCASSETSSRTDTQYFGPGTRLTVL.

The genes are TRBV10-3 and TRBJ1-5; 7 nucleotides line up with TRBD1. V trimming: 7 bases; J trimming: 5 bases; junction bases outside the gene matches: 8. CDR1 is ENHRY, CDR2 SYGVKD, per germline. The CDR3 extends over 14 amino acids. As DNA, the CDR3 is TGTGCCATCATGGCACAGGGGATGTATCAGCCCCAGCATTTT. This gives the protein CAIMAQGMYQPQHF.

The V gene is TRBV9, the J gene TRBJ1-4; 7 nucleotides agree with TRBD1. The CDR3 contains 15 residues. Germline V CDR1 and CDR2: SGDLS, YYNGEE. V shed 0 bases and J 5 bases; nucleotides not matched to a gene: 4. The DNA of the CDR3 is TGTGCCAGCAGCGTAGAGACAGGGTGGAATGAAAAACTGTTTTTT. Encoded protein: CASSVETGWNEKLFF.

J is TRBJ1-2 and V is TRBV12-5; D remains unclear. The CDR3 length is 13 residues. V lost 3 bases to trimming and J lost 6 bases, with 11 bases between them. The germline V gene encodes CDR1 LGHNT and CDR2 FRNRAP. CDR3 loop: CASGFFQVDGYTF. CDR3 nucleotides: TGTGCTAGTGGTTTTTTCCAGGTCGATGGCTACACCTTC.

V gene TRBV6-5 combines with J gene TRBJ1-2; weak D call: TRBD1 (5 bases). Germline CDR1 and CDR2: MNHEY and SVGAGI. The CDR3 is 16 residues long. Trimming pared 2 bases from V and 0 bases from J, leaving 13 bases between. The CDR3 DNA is TGTGCCAGCAGTTACGGACAAGGCCTCGCTAACTATGGCTACACCTTC. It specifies CASSYGQGLANYGYTF.

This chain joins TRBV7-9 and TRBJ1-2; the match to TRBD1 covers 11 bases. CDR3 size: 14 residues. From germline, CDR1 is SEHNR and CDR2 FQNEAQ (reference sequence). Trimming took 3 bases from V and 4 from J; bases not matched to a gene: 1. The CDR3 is CASSFGTGGYGYTF. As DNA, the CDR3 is TGTGCCAGCAGCTTCGGGACAGGGGGCTATGGCTACACCTTC.

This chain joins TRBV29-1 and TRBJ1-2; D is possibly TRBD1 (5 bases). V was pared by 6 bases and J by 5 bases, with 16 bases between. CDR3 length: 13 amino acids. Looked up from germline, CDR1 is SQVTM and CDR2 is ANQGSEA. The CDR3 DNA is TGCAGCGTCCCCCCGGCGGGGACGTATGGCTACACCTTC. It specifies CSVPPAGTYGYTF.